This T cell receptor (beta chain) was retrieved from a study of cytomegalovirus exposure and HLA in healthy donors. Findings of the study overall: In vitro confirmation showed three CMV-associated chains to be CMV antigen specific. There were some public TCRs occurring in many donors, but most TCR sequences were rare.

This clone appeared a single time. Antigen specificity is unknown. The data were produced by immunoSEQ multiplex PCR, yet TCRdb's version contains in-frame clones alone and is incomplete. In the table there are more than 95,000 clones, 85% to 90% of which are singletons. Germline V lookup: CDR1 MGHRA, CDR2 YSYEKL. The CDR3 length is 18 residues. V shed 1 base and J 1 base; nucleotides not matched to a gene: 9. Sequencing used PBMCs. The V and J genes are TRBV4-1 and TRBJ1-1; 10 nucleotides line up with TRBD1. The receptor's source is a woman under 30 in good health and CMV-seronegative. The CDR3 here is CASSQVTGTGDTNTEAFF. DNA of the CDR3: TGCGCCAGCAGCCAAGTGACCGGGACAGGGGACACGAACACTGAAGCTTTCTTT.